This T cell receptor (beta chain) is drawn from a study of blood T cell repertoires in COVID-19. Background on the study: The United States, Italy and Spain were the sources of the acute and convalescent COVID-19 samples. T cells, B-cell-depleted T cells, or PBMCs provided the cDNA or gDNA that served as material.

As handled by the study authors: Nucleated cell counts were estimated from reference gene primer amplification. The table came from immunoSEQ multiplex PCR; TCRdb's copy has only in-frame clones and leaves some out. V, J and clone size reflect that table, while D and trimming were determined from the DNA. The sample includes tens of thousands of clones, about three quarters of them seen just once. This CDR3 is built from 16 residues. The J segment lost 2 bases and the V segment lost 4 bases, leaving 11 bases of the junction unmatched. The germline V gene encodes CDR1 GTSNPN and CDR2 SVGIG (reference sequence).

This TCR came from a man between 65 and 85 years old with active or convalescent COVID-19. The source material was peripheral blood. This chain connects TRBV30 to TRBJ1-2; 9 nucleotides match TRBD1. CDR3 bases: TGTGCCTGGACCCCCCCGGGACAGGGTGGCAACTATGGCTACACCTTC. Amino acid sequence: CAWTPPGQGGNYGYTF.